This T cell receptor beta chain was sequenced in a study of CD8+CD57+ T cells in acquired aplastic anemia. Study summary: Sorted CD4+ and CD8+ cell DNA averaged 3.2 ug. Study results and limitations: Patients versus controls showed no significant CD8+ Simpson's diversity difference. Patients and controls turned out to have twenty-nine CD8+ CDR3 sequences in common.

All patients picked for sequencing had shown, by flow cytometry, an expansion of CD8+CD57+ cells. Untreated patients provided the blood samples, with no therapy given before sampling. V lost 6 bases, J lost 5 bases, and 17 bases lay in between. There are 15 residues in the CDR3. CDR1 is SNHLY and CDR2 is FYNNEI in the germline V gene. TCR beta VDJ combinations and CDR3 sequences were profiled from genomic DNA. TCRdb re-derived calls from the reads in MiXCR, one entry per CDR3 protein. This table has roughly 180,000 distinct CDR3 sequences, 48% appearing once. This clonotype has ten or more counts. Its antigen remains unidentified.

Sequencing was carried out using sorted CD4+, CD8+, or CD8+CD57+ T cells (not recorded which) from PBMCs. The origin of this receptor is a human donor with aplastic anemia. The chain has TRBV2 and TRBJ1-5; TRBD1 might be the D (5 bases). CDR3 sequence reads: CASSLWWGVDQPQHF. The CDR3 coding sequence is TGTGCCAGCAGCTTATGGTGGGGGGTAGATCAGCCCCAGCATTTT.